Listed below are T cell receptor beta chains from one sample, sequenced in a study of T cell responses to AZD1222 COVID-19 vaccine. The method was immunoSEQ multiplex PCR; TCRdb's version includes in-frame clones alone and lacks a portion of them. The sample has 140,000 to 150,000 clones, about 94% seen once; the top ten hold approximately 3.8%. The specimen comprised peripheral blood, sampled 28 days after the second AZD1222 dose. All receptors derive from an adult who received the AZD1222 COVID-19 vaccine. Both conserved end residues are part of each CDR3. A D gene is named only where the DNA matches it firmly. Size tells how often a clone was seen (once, few, many) or the class of an expanded clone, and some rows leave it out.

d_call clone_size j_call v_call cdr3_nt cdr3_aa
NA NA TRBJ2-1 TRBV27 TGTGCCAGCTCCCTCCCAGGGGTCTCCTACAATGAGCAGTTCTTC CASSLPGVSYNEQFF
NA NA TRBJ1-6 TRBV18 TGTGCCAGCTCACCCCCCAGGGTGGGTTCACCCCTCCACTTT CASSPPRVGSPLHF
TRBD2 once TRBJ2-1 TRBV18 TGTGCCAGCTCACCCGGACTAGCGGGACCCCGCAATGAGCAGTTCTTC CASSPGLAGPRNEQFF
NA NA TRBJ1-6 TRBV4-1 TGCGCCAGCAGCCAAGAAGGGAATGAGGGGTTTTATAATTCACCCCTCCACTTT CASSQEGNEGFYNSPLHF
TRBD2 once TRBJ2-7 TRBV7-2 TGTGCCAGCAGCGAAGTAGCGGGAGGGCCCCATTACGAGCAGTACTTC CASSEVAGGPHYEQYF
NA NA TRBJ2-2 TRBV4-3 TGCGCCAGCAGCCAAGATCTTGGGACCGGGGAGCTGTTTTTT CASSQDLGTGELFF
TRBD2 NA TRBJ2-1 TRBV7-9 TGTGCCAGCAGCTTCTGGACTAGCGGGGGTGCATCCTACAATGAGCAGTTCTTC CASSFWTSGGASYNEQFF
TRBD1 once TRBJ1-1 TRBV10-3 TGTGCCATCAGTGAAAGTTGGGACAGTGAAGCTTTCTTT CAISESWDSEAFF
NA NA TRBJ2-1 TRBV25-1 TGTGCCAGCAGTAAACTGGAAAGGGACACGAATGAGCAGTTCTTC CASSKLERDTNEQFF
NA NA TRBJ2-4 TRBV6-6 TGTGCCAGCAGTACCCCTCCGGGGAGAGTGAACATTCAGTACTTC CASSTPPGRVNIQYF
TRBD1 NA TRBJ2-1 TRBV24-1 TGTGCCACCAGTGACCCCGGGACAGTTAGCTACAATGAGCAGTTCTTC CATSDPGTVSYNEQFF